The 2 T cell receptor beta chains listed next were all sequenced from one sample in a study of blood T cell repertoires in COVID-19. The repertoire was sequenced with immunoSEQ multiplex PCR; TCRdb's copy has only in-frame clones and lacks some. The table shows tens of thousands of clones, with about 81% occurring only once. Sequencing was carried out using peripheral blood. Receptor source: a human donor with acute or convalescent COVID-19. The donor label of this sample is uncertain.

About this clone itself: This same CDR3 is encoded by further DNA sequences in the sample. V is TRBV5-4 and J is TRBJ2-7, with D uncertain. V was trimmed by 3 bases and J by 3 bases, leaving 7 bases between them. The length of the CDR3 is 12 residues. Germline loops: CDR1 SGHNT, CDR2 YYREEE (reference sequence). The CDR3 region is CASSSSNYEQYF. CDR3 nucleotides: TGTGCCAGCAGCTCCTCTAACTACGAGCAGTACTTC.

The genes are TRBV7-2 and TRBJ1-4; 7 nucleotides align to TRBD1. V shed 5 bases and J 3 bases; nucleotides not matched to a gene: 6. This CDR3 is 15 amino acids long. Germline CDR1 SGHTA, CDR2 FQGNSA. CDR3 nucleotides: TGTGCCAGCAGCCTACGACAGGGTTCTAATGAAAAACTGTTTTTT. The encoded protein is CASSLRQGSNEKLFF.